Below, one T cell receptor (beta chain) is given with its context. The antigen it binds to is not known. No base quality information exists; no much larger clone differs at one position. The data stem from a study of T-cell reconstitution after alpha-beta-depleted transplantation in children (TCRdb year 2016). About the investigation overall: Using TCR repertoire profiling, the study quantitatively followed how T-cell immune reconstitution unfolded in children after TCRalphabeta/CD19-depleted allogeneic hematopoietic cell transplantation. General conclusions and limits of the study: Over subsequent months, a decline in hyperexpanded clone frequencies was noted, and after one year, T-cell counts and TCRbeta diversity were mostly ascribed to newly produced T cells. About two months after transplant, the apparently early recovery of alphabetaT-cell counts reportedly depended on just several hundred clones that had expanded rapidly and came from non-depleted graft cells. The high TCRbeta diversity at day 60 in some patients was ascribed to recipient T cells and intrathymic progenitors that had survived conditioning.

The method behind the library was PCR. The reads were generated on an Illumina HiSeq 2500. Molecular barcoding was employed in the preparation of TCR libraries, with unique molecular identifiers being used to normalize TCRbeta repertoire quantification. The raw public reads went through TCRdb reprocessing: fastp at Q25, MiXCR clone calling, in-frame beta chains kept. Entries that share a CDR3 protein sequence are merged under the most common genes and DNA. This sample has over 90,000 distinct CDR3 sequences in its table, and around 7% of those were observed once. The ten largest clones capture roughly 17% of the sample. The treatment or condition tag for this specimen amounts to: allogeneic hematopoietic cell transplantation with graft depleted of TCRalphabeta T cells and CD19 B cells. TCRalphabeta/CD19-depleted allogeneic hematopoietic cell grafts were given to the transplant recipients, all of whom were children.

The TCR sequence derives from a boy aged 2 to 10 with acute lymphoblastic leukemia, due to receive a stem cell transplant. Sequencing used PBMCs, obtained before TCRalphabeta/CD19-depleted stem cell transplant.

CDR3 reads: CSARDRRKGEGYGYTF. The nucleotides read TGCAGTGCTAGGGACAGGAGGAAGGGCGAGGGCTATGGCTACACCTTC. The receptor chain draws on TRBV20-1 and TRBJ1-2, with 7 middle bases fitting TRBD1. Ends trimmed: V by 3 bases, J by 4 bases; bases unmatched to a gene: 14. The germline V gene (reference sequence) yields DFQATT for CDR1 and SNEGSKA for CDR2. The CDR3 starts with the cysteine, ends with the phenylalanine, and has 16 residues. The retained sequence is limited to the CDR3, 48 bases, with the frame set at the first base.